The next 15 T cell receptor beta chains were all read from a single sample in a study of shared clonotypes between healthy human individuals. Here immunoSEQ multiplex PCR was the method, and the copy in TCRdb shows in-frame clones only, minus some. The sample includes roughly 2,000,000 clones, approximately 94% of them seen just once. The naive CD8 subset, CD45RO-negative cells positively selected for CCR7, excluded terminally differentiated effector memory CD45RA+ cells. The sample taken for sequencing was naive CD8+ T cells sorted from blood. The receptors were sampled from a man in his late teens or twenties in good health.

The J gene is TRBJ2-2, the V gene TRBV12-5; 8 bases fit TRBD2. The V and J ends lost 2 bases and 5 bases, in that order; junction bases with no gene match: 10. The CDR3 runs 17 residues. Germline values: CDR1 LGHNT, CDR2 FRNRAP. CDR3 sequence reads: CASGLTLAGGFTGELFF. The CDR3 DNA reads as TGTGCTAGTGGTTTGACCTTGGCGGGAGGTTTTACCGGGGAGCTGTTTTTT.

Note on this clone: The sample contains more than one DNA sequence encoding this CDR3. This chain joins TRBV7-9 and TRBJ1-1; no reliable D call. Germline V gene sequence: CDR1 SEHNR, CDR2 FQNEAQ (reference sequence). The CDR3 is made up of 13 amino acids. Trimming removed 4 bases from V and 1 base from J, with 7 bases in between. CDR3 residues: CASSSPGNTEAFF. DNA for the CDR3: TGTGCCAGCAGCTCCCCGGGGAACACTGAAGCTTTCTTT. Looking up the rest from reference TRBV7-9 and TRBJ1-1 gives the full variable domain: DTGVSQNPRHKITKRGQNVTFRCDPISEHNRLYWYRQTLGQGPEFLTYFQNEAQLEKSRLLSDRFSAERPKGSFSTLEIQRTEQGDSAMYLCASSSPGNTEAFFGQGTRLTVV.

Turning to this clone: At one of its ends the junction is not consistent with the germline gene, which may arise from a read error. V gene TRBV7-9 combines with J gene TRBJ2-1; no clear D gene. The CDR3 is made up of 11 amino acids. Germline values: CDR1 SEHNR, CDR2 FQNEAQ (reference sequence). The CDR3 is CASNLLGEQFF. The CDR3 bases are TGTGCCAGCAACTTACTCGGAGAGCAGTTCTTC.

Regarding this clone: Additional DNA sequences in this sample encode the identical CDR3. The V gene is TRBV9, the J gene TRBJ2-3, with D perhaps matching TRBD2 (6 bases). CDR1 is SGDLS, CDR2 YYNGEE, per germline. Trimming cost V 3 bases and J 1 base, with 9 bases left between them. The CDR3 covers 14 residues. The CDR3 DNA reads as TGTGCCAGCAGCGCGGAGGGCGGCACAGATACGCAGTATTTT. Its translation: CASSAEGGTDTQYF.

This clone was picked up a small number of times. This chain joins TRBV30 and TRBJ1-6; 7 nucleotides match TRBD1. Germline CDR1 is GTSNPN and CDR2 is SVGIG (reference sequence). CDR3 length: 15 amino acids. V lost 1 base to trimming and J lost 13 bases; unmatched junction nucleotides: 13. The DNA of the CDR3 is TGTGCCTGGAGTGGCCCCTCGGGACAGCCCCTCCCCCTCCACTTT. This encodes CAWSGPSGQPLPLHF.

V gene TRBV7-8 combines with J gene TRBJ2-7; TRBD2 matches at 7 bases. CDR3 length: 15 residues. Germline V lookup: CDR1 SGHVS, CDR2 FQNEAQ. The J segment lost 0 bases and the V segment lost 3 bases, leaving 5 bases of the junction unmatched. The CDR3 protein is CASSFSSGLSYEQYF. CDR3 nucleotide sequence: TGTGCCAGCAGCTTCTCTAGCGGACTCTCCTACGAGCAGTACTTC.

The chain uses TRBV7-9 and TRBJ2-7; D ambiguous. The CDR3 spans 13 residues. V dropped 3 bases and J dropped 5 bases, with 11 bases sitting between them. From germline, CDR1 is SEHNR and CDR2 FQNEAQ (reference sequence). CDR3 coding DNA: TGTGCCAGCAGCTTTATGGAAGTCGACGAGCAGTACTTC. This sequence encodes CASSFMEVDEQYF.

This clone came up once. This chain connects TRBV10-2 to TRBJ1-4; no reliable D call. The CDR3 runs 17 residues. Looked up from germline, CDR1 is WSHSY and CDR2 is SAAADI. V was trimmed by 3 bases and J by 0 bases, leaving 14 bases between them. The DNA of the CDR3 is TGCGCCAGCAGTGATATTATCCAGAGGACAACTAATGAAAAACTGTTTTTT. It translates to CASSDIIQRTTNEKLFF.

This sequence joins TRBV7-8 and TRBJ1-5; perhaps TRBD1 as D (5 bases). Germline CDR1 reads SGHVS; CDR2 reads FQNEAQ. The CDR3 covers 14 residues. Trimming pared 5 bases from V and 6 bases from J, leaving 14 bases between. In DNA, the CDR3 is TGTGCCAGCAGCACCGGTACGGGGGGTCAGCCCCAGCATTTT. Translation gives CASSTGTGGQPQHF.

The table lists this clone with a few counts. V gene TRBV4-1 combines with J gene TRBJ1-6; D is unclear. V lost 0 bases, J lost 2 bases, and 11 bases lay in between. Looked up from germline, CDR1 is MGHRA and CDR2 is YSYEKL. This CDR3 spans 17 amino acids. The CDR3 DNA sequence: TGCGCCAGCAGCCAAGATCGGGGAGGGCCCTATAATTCACCCCTCCACTTT. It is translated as CASSQDRGGPYNSPLHF.

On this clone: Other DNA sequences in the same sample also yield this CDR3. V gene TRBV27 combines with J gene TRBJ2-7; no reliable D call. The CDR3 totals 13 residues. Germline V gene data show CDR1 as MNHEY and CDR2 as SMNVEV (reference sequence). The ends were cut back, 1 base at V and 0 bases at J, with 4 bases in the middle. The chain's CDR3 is CASSLLSSYEQYF. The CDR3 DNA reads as TGTGCCAGCAGTTTATTGAGCTCCTACGAGCAGTACTTC.

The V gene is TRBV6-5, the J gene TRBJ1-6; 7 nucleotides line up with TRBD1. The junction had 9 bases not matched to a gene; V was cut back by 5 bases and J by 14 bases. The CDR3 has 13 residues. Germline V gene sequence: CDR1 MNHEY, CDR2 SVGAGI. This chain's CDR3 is CASSTGQDSTLHF. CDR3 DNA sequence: TGTGCCAGCAGTACCGGACAGGACAGCACCCTCCACTTT.

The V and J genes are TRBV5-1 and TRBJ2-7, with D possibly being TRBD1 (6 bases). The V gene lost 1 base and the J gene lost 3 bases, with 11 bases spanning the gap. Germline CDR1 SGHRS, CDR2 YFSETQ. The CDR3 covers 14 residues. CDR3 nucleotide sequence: TGCGCCAGCAGCTTGTACAGGGAAGACTACGAGCAGTACTTC. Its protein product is CASSLYREDYEQYF. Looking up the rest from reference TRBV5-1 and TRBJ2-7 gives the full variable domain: KAGVTQTPRYLIKTRGQQVTLSCSPISGHRSVSWYQQTPGQGLQFLFEYFSETQRNKGNFPGRFSGRQFSNSRSEMNVSTLELGDSALYLCASSLYREDYEQYFGPGTRLTVT.

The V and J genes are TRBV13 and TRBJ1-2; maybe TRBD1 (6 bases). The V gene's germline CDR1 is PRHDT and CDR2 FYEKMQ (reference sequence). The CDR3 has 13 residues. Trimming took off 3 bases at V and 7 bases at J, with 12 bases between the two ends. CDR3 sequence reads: CASSFRGLGGYTF. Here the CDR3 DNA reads TGTGCCAGCAGCTTCAGGGGATTAGGTGGCTACACCTTC.

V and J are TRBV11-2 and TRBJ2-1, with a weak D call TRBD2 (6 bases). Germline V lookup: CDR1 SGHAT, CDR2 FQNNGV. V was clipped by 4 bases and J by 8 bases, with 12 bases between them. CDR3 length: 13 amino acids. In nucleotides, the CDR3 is TGTGCCAGCAGCTCCCGCGGGGACCATGAGCAGTTCTTC. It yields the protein CASSSRGDHEQFF.